This TCR beta chain emerged from a study of blood T cells in healthy people across ages. Comments on this clonotype: Its antigen is unidentified.

PCR was performed a second time for about 6 to 12 cycles using a sample-barcoded 5' primer and a J-beta primer mix. TCRdb fed the 5' RACE reads into MiXCR, producing one record per CDR3 protein. The repertoire holds roughly 1,300,000 distinct CDR3 sequences, almost 60% seen once, with over 5.5% in the top ten. This CDR3 spans 13 amino acids. From germline, CDR1 is SEHNR and CDR2 FQNEAQ (reference sequence). Findings and limits, study-wide: PBMCs were not sorted, which prevented a conclusive comparison of naive versus antigen-experienced cells.

The chain recombines TRBV7-9 with TRBJ2-4, with 8 bases that match TRBD2. The J call may be faulty, since TRBJ2-7 better matches the DNA end. The sequencing sample was made of blood. The receptor was derived from a man aged 18 to 30 in good health. The CDR3 DNA sequence: TGTGCCACCCGGCGGGGGGATACCTACGAGCAGTACTTC. It yields the protein CATRRGDTYEQYF.